The clone carrying this TCR beta chain was detected once. As yet, its antigen is unknown. Generated by immunoSEQ multiplex PCR, the TCRdb table keeps only in-frame clones and is missing some. The table has more than 4,000 clones, 60% to 85% seen once; the top ten hold 11%. Between about 2013 and 2018, patients underwent resection in Japan or China. V shed 3 bases and J shed 5 bases, with 11 bases lying between them. CDR1 and CDR2 from the germline V gene are MGHDK and SYGVNS. The CDR3 is 14 amino acids. The data are from a study of immune evolution from preneoplasia to lung adenocarcinoma. Study-wide points: From normal lung to invasive adenocarcinoma, top clone frequencies appeared to decrease. Normal lung had highest clonality; later lesions appeared denser, more diverse.

This TCR derives from a person aged 60-79 years with lung adenocarcinoma. This chain uses TRBV25-1 with TRBJ1-5, with D perhaps matching TRBD1 (5 bases). Sequenced material: FFPE minimally invasive lung adenocarcinoma tissue. CDR3 DNA: TGTGCCAGCAGTGACCGACAGAGGCATCAGCCCCAGCATTTT. Encoded protein: CASSDRQRHQPQHF.